Listed below are T cell receptor beta chains from one sample, sequenced in a study of blood T cells in healthy people across ages. Using its own MiXCR run on the 5' RACE reads, TCRdb lists one record per CDR3 protein. Here the sample spans about 1.6 million distinct CDR3 sequences, around 35% being singletons. The sequencing input was blood. Every receptor here comes from a woman aged 25 to 39 in good health. Each CDR3 is given with its conserved first and last residue. A D gene is named only where the DNA matches it firmly. Clone size is shown for a subset of rows, as once, few, many or a class of expanded clone.

J gene	clone size	D gene	V gene	CDR3 DNA	CDR3 protein
TRBJ2-5	-	TRBD1	TRBV2	TGTGCCAGCAGAGTGGACAGGGGTAAAGGGACCCAGTACTTC	CASRVDRGKGTQYF
TRBJ1-2	-	TRBD1	TRBV5-1	TGCGCCAGCAGCTTTTTAACAGGGGCCACGAACTATGGCTACACCTTC	CASSFLTGATNYGYTF
TRBJ1-2	-	TRBD1	TRBV28	TGTGCCAGCAGGCTAGGGGACAGGGTAACCTATGGCTACACCTTC	CASRLGDRVTYGYTF
TRBJ2-3	-	TRBD2	TRBV5-1	TGCGCCAGCAGCACCCCGGGACTAGCGGGATCATTGTCAGATACGCAGTATTTT	CASSTPGLAGSLSDTQYF
TRBJ2-7	many	TRBD1	TRBV10-3	TGTGCCATCAGTGGAGGGACAGGGGGCCATGGGGAGCAGTACTTC	CAISGGTGGHGEQYF
TRBJ1-1	few	-	TRBV7-2	TGTGCCAGCAGCCCGCGTGTGGGGGCCTCAGCTTTCTTT	CASSPRVGASAFF
TRBJ2-1	-	TRBD2	TRBV2	TGTGCCAGCAGGGCTACTAGCGGGGGGCCGCAGTTCTTC	CASRATSGGPQFF
TRBJ1-1	-	TRBD1	TRBV29-1	TGCAGCGTTGCCCCGCTCAGGGGGACTGAAGCTTTCTTT	CSVAPLRGTEAFF
TRBJ2-7	-	TRBD2	TRBV5-1	TGCGCCAGGCCGGGACAGCTCCTAGCGGGGTCGTACGAGCAGTACTTC	CARPGQLLAGSYEQYF
TRBJ2-3	few	TRBD1	TRBV28	TGTGCCAGCAGTTTATGGCCCGGACAGGGAGGCACAGATACGCAGTATTTT	CASSLWPGQGGTDTQYF
TRBJ1-6	many	-	TRBV12-3/TRBV12-4	TGTGCCACTAGCGGCTCTGCTAATTCACCCCTCCACTTT	CATSGSANSPLHF
TRBJ2-7	-	-	TRBV4-2	TGTGCCAGCAGCCAAAACGGGGACCCCTCCGAGCAGTACTTC	CASSQNGDPSEQYF
TRBJ2-3	few	TRBD2	TRBV12-3/TRBV12-4	TGTGCCAGCAGGCTAGCGGGAGCCCGAGATACGCAGTATTTT	CASRLAGARDTQYF